This entry lists 21 T cell receptor beta chains sequenced from one sample in a study of blood T cell repertoires in COVID-19. TCRdb's table, derived via immunoSEQ multiplex PCR, lists solely in-frame clones and lacks some. The data show under 250,000 clones, with approximately 85% seen just once and 7.5% to 8% held by the top ten. Material for sequencing was peripheral blood. Every receptor here comes from a woman aged 50 to 60 with active or convalescent COVID-19.

This clone was counted only a few times. The chain joins TRBV24-1 to TRBJ1-2; 9 nucleotides line up with TRBD1. The CDR3 contains 14 residues. V trimming: 3 bases; J trimming: 3 bases; junction bases outside the gene matches: 1. The germline gives CDR1 KGHDR, CDR2 SFDVKD. The CDR3 reads CATSDTGGHYGYTF. Written as DNA, the CDR3 is TGTGCCACCAGTGATACAGGGGGCCACTATGGCTACACCTTC.

The CDR3 nucleotides read TGTGCCAGCAGCTTAGCGATTAGCGGGACTTACAATGAGCAGTTCTTC. Translated: CASSLAISGTYNEQFF. The chain combines TRBV7-8 with TRBJ2-1; 8 bases match TRBD2. V lost 0 bases and J lost 4; bases outside the gene matches: 5. Germline V gene data show CDR1 as SGHVS and CDR2 as FQNEAQ. The CDR3 length is 16 residues.

The table lists this clone with many counts. This chain joins TRBV7-9 and TRBJ2-5; 10 bases align to TRBD2. The CDR3 sequence is 16 residues long. The J segment lost 5 bases and the V segment lost 1 base, leaving 7 bases of the junction unmatched. The germline V gene has CDR1 SEHNR and CDR2 FQNEAQ (reference sequence). CDR3 sequence reads: CASSLVTSGKAETQYF. The CDR3 nucleotides are TGTGCCAGCAGCTTAGTCACTAGCGGGAAGGCGGAGACCCAGTACTTC.

CDR3 region: CASSSFNRDTQYF. Written as DNA, the CDR3 is TGTGCCAGCAGCTCCTTTAATCGGGATACGCAGTATTTT. The V call is TRBV7-3, the J call TRBJ2-3; D is uncertain. Germline V gene lookup returns CDR1 SGHTA and CDR2 FQGTGA. V shed 4 bases and J shed 6 bases, with 11 bases lying between them. There are 13 residues in the CDR3.

The gene calls are TRBV7-2 and TRBJ2-7, with 7 bases lining up with TRBD2. The CDR3 contains 14 residues. The V and J ends lost 7 bases and 6 bases, in that order; junction bases with no gene match: 12. CDR1 SGHTA and CDR2 FQGNSA come from the germline V gene. DNA of the CDR3: TGTGCCAGCACCCCCCAGCGGGACCTCTTCGAGCAGTACTTC. Translation gives CASTPQRDLFEQYF. Full variable domain (missing parts from reference TRBV7-2 and TRBJ2-7): GAGVSQSPSNKVTEKGKDVELRCDPISGHTALYWYRQSLGQGLEFLIYFQGNSAPDKSGLPSDRFSAERTGGSVSTLTIQRTQQEDSAVYLCASTPQRDLFEQYFGPGTRLTVT.

This clone was recorded once. V and J are TRBV4-2 and TRBJ2-1, with 7 bases lining up with TRBD2. Germline V CDR1 and CDR2: LGHNA, YNFKEQ. The CDR3 runs 17 residues. V dropped 6 bases and J dropped 5; count of bases not matched to a gene: 16. The CDR3 DNA reads as TGTGCCAGCAGTCCGAGATTGACATGGGAGGGTAACAATGAGCAGTTCTTC. Translated, it gives CASSPRLTWEGNNEQFF.

V usage is TRBV28 and J usage is TRBJ1-5; D gene unclear. The CDR3 sequence is 13 residues long. Germline lookup yields CDR1 MDHEN and CDR2 SYDVKM. The V end was cut by 6 bases, the J end by 3 bases, with 9 bases between. The DNA for the CDR3 is TGTGCCAGCAGCTCGGGGTACAATCAGCCCCAGCATTTT. Translating gives CASSSGYNQPQHF.

The chain employs TRBV29-1 and TRBJ1-3; D gene unclear. The CDR3 sequence is 11 residues long. The V and J ends lost 4 bases and 4 bases respectively, with 5 bases between them. Germline lookup yields CDR1 SQVTM and CDR2 ANQGSEA. This CDR3 is CSVVVGNTIYF. The CDR3 DNA reads TGCAGCGTTGTCGTGGGAAACACCATATATTTT.

The chain recombines TRBV5-6 with TRBJ2-7; D not resolved. V was pared by 0 bases and J by 2 bases, with 9 bases between. CDR3 size: 14 residues. Germline V gene data show CDR1 as SGHDT and CDR2 as YYEEEE. CDR3 sequence: CASSLVLQAYEQYF. CDR3 nucleotide sequence: TGTGCCAGCAGCTTGGTACTCCAGGCCTACGAGCAGTACTTC.

J is TRBJ1-5 and V is TRBV6-2 or TRBV6-3; perhaps TRBD1 as D (6 bases). The CDR3 spans 17 residues. CDR1 is MNHEY and CDR2 is SVGEGT in the germline V gene. Trimming took off 2 bases at V and 5 bases at J, with 19 bases between the two ends. In nucleotides, the CDR3 is TGTGCCAGCAGTTACCGGCTTACCGGGACAATTTATCAGCCCCAGCATTTT. Translation: CASSYRLTGTIYQPQHF.

The chain uses TRBV6-5 and TRBJ2-3; a weak D match, TRBD2 (6 bases). Deletions cut 6 bases from V and 0 bases from J, with 13 bases between. Germline V gene data show CDR1 as MNHEY and CDR2 as SVGAGI. This CDR3 comprises 15 residues. Here the CDR3 DNA reads TGTGCCAGCAGGGGCGGGGTTTCTAGCACAGATACGCAGTATTTT. Encoded protein: CASRGGVSSTDTQYF.

This chain connects TRBV15 to TRBJ1-2; D remains ambiguous. Germline V lookup: CDR1 LNHNV, CDR2 YYDKDF (reference sequence). With 0 bases removed from V and 4 bases from J, the gap between germline ends came to 15 bases. CDR3 length: 16 residues. As DNA, the CDR3 is TGTGCCACCAGCAGAGATTTGAGGGCAGCCCTCTATGGCTACACCTTC. Its protein is CATSRDLRAALYGYTF.

J is TRBJ2-1 and V is TRBV11-2; D not resolved. V lost 5 bases, J lost 5 bases, and 7 bases lay in between. Germline V gives CDR1 SGHAT, CDR2 FQNNGV. The CDR3 is 12 residues long. CDR3 region: CASSVSNNEQFF. As DNA, the CDR3 is TGTGCCAGCAGCGTGTCCAACAATGAGCAGTTCTTC.

CDR3 DNA sequence: TGTGCCACCAGTGCAACAGGGGGCTCCTACGAGCAGTACTTC. Its protein is CATSATGGSYEQYF. V and J are TRBV24-1 and TRBJ2-7; 8 bases line up with TRBD1. The CDR3 covers 14 residues. V was clipped by 5 bases and J by 0 bases; unmatched bases: 2. Germline-derived CDR1 and CDR2 are KGHDR and SFDVKD.

The CDR3 DNA reads TGTGCTAGTGGACACGGACAGGGGACCGATACGCAGTATTTT. It encodes CASGHGQGTDTQYF. The chain employs TRBV12-5 and TRBJ2-3; 9 bases map to TRBD1. The CDR3 totals 14 residues. V lost 6 bases and J lost 6; bases outside the gene matches: 7. Germline lookup yields CDR1 LGHNT and CDR2 FRNRAP.

The chain's CDR3 is CASSARTSGGADTQYF. In nucleotides, the CDR3 is TGTGCCAGCAGCGCCCGGACTAGCGGGGGGGCAGATACGCAGTATTTT. The rearrangement uses TRBV5-4 and TRBJ2-3, with TRBD2 identical over 15 bases. This CDR3 is 16 amino acids long. V trimming: 4 bases; J trimming: 4 bases; junction bases outside the gene matches: 4. Germline loops: CDR1 SGHNT, CDR2 YYREEE (reference sequence).

The gene calls are TRBV2 and TRBJ1-4; D gene ambiguous. The V gene's germline CDR1 is SNHLY and CDR2 FYNNEI. V lost 5 bases, J lost 8 bases, and 6 bases lay in between. This CDR3 is built from 11 residues. The CDR3 DNA reads as TGTGCCAGCAGTTCCCGGGAAAAACTGTTTTTT. It specifies CASSSREKLFF. Together with reference TRBV2 and TRBJ1-4, the CDR3 gives the full variable domain: EPEVTQTPSHQVTQMGQEVILRCVPISNHLYFYWYRQILGQKVEFLVSFYNNEISEKSEIFDDQFSVERPDGSNFTLKIRSTKLEDSAMYFCASSSREKLFFGSGTQLSVL.

The CDR3 DNA sequence: TGCGCCAGCAGCTTAGTACCGGGGGGAGAGCAGTTCTTC. This sequence encodes CASSLVPGGEQFF. The chain has TRBV5-1 and TRBJ2-1; the match to TRBD2 covers 7 bases. The V segment lost 2 bases and the J segment 10 bases; nucleotides outside the gene matches: 6. The CDR3 consists of 13 residues. Germline V gene data show CDR1 as SGHRS and CDR2 as YFSETQ.

The rearrangement joins TRBV28 to TRBJ2-3; D is perhaps TRBD1 (6 bases). CDR1 MDHEN and CDR2 SYDVKM come from the germline V gene. This CDR3 is 15 amino acids long. V lost 3 bases and J 3 bases, leaving 13 bases between the germline ends. CDR3 DNA: TGTGCCAGCAGTTTGACCAGGGGAAGTACAGATACGCAGTATTTT. Residues: CASSLTRGSTDTQYF. The whole variable domain, remainder taken from reference TRBV28 and TRBJ2-3, is DVKVTQSSRYLVKRTGEKVFLECVQDMDHENMFWYRQDPGLGLRLIYFSYDVKMKEKGDIPEGYSVSREKKERFSLILESASTNQTSMYLCASSLTRGSTDTQYFGPGTRLTVL.

The chain joins TRBV6-5 to TRBJ1-1; 8 bases are a match to TRBD1. J was trimmed by 2 bases and V by 6 bases; bases with no gene match: 8. CDR3 size: 15 residues. Germline V gene data show CDR1 as MNHEY and CDR2 as SVGAGI. The CDR3 DNA reads TGTGCCAGCAGACCTGTCAGGGGGCTCAACACTGAAGCTTTCTTT. It specifies CASRPVRGLNTEAFF.

The V and J genes are TRBV28 and TRBJ1-2; 9 bases map to TRBD1. The ends lost 6 bases at V and 4 bases at J; junction bases unmatched: 6. Germline CDR1 and CDR2: MDHEN and SYDVKM. The CDR3 runs 14 residues. The CDR3 spells CASSPTGQGYGYTF. For the CDR3, the DNA is TGTGCCAGCAGCCCGACGGGACAGGGCTATGGCTACACCTTC.